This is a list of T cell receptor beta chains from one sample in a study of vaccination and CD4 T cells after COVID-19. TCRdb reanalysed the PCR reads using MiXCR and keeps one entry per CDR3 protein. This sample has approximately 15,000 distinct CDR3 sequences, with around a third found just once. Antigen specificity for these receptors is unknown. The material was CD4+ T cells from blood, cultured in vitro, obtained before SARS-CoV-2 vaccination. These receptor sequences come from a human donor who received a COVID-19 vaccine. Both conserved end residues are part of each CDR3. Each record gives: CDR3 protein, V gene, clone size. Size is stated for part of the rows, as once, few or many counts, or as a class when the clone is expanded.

CDR3 protein: CASSLASGGAQFF
V gene: TRBV7-8
clone size: -

CDR3 protein: CASISAVANYGYTF
V gene: TRBV6-2/TRBV6-3
clone size: -

CDR3 protein: CATSDRDPYEQYF
V gene: TRBV24-1
clone size: -

CDR3 protein: CAWSVGGLAKDTQYF
V gene: TRBV30
clone size: few

CDR3 protein: CASSVVAPSTDTQYF
V gene: TRBV2
clone size: -

CDR3 protein: CASSWGHGAQYF
V gene: TRBV27
clone size: -

CDR3 protein: CASSLGQNYGYTF
V gene: TRBV7-2
clone size: -

CDR3 protein: CASSASTGGPGELFF
V gene: TRBV2
clone size: -

CDR3 protein: CASTSGDSSGNTIYF
V gene: TRBV21-1
clone size: few

CDR3 protein: CSARPGLGFTDTQYF
V gene: TRBV20-1
clone size: -

CDR3 protein: CASSEPPVPPRRGETQYF
V gene: TRBV25-1
clone size: -

CDR3 protein: CASRDRGPSNQPQHF
V gene: TRBV10-2
clone size: -

CDR3 protein: CAGGRTNTEAFF
V gene: TRBV6-1
clone size: -

CDR3 protein: CASSLAEGRFEQYF
V gene: TRBV7-9
clone size: few

CDR3 protein: CASSYARLDMNSPLHF
V gene: TRBV6-5
clone size: few

CDR3 protein: CASSYTTGFTDTQYF
V gene: TRBV6-5
clone size: -

CDR3 protein: CSAVVLGYEQFF
V gene: TRBV20-1
clone size: -

CDR3 protein: CASSLRPGLAETYEQYF
V gene: TRBV7-2
clone size: -

CDR3 protein: CASSVATGGINYGYTF
V gene: TRBV9
clone size: -

CDR3 protein: CASSPARTQYF
V gene: TRBV7-8
clone size: few

CDR3 protein: CASSFGRTLDRGRETQYF
V gene: TRBV12-3/TRBV12-4
clone size: few

CDR3 protein: CATNSETYGYTF
V gene: TRBV24-1
clone size: few

CDR3 protein: CASSLAVRYTDTQYF
V gene: TRBV5-1
clone size: -

CDR3 protein: CASSLRQGSNTQYF
V gene: TRBV7-2
clone size: -

CDR3 protein: CASSVATGQGGTDTQYF
V gene: TRBV9
clone size: -

CDR3 protein: CASSLRVGPTDTQYF
V gene: TRBV11-3
clone size: few

CDR3 protein: CASSSPQGLYGYTF
V gene: TRBV7-2
clone size: -

CDR3 protein: CASSAGKQTEAFF
V gene: TRBV7-6
clone size: few

CDR3 protein: CASSPGVSGGEQYF
V gene: TRBV7-3
clone size: once

CDR3 protein: CASSQARAALNYEQYF
V gene: TRBV21-1
clone size: -

CDR3 protein: CASSLEGANYGYTF
V gene: TRBV7-2
clone size: -

CDR3 protein: CASSIRGETQYF
V gene: TRBV27
clone size: -

CDR3 protein: CASSHEGLAAYTDTQYF
V gene: TRBV2
clone size: -

CDR3 protein: CAWRPGTANTGELFF
V gene: TRBV30
clone size: -

CDR3 protein: CASSRPEIGTVSNQPQHF
V gene: TRBV23-1
clone size: -

CDR3 protein: CSAITGPGNTIYF
V gene: TRBV20-1
clone size: few

CDR3 protein: CASSVSDRGSEKLFF
V gene: TRBV2
clone size: few

CDR3 protein: CASRPTSGGEETQYF
V gene: TRBV12-3/TRBV12-4
clone size: few

CDR3 protein: CASSQGKMQYSGNTIYF
V gene: TRBV23-1
clone size: -

CDR3 protein: CASSQGGINEKLFF
V gene: TRBV6-1
clone size: -

CDR3 protein: CASSLGLAGGQSSYNEQFF
V gene: TRBV5-1
clone size: -

CDR3 protein: CASSLENSPLHF
V gene: TRBV5-5
clone size: -

CDR3 protein: CASSWLINQPQHF
V gene: TRBV7-2
clone size: few

CDR3 protein: CASSYSRGTGLAGHSSYEQYF
V gene: TRBV6-5
clone size: few

CDR3 protein: CSARDGGANTDTQYF
V gene: TRBV20-1
clone size: few

CDR3 protein: CSAKPGQGIMNTEAFF
V gene: TRBV20-1
clone size: few